This is a list of T cell receptor beta chains from one sample in a study of stem cell transplantation in POMP-related autoinflammatory disease. The protocol was immunoSEQ multiplex PCR, while the TCRdb copy is restricted to in-frame clones and leaves out a portion. Of about 2,200 clones listed, roughly 84% are singletons. The sample in question was Tregs from PBMCs, obtained after stem cell transplantation. These receptors originate from a human patient with POMP-related autoinflammation and immune dysregulation (PRAID). Some T cells may be graft donor cells. CDR3s include the opening cysteine and the closing phenylalanine or tryptophan. A D gene is named only where the DNA matches it firmly. Clone size, where shown, is once, few, many, or a class for clones that have expanded.

>TRBV11-3|TRBJ2-1|NA|TRBD2
CASSLAGGSYNEQFF
TGTGCCAGCAGCCTAGCGGGGGGATCCTACAATGAGCAGTTCTTC
>TRBV6-6|TRBJ1-6|NA|NA
CASRQQGSPGSPLHF
TGTGCCAGCAGGCAGCAGGGGTCCCCGGGCTCACCCCTCCACTTT
>TRBV9|TRBJ1-4|NA|NA
CASSVTTSPGEKLFF
TGTGCCAGCAGCGTGACGACCAGCCCTGGTGAAAAACTGTTTTTT
>TRBV5-1|TRBJ2-3|NA|TRBD2
CASSLEVAGGPDTQYF
TGCGCCAGCAGCTTGGAGGTAGCGGGAGGCCCGGATACGCAGTATTTT
>TRBV28|TRBJ1-3|NA|TRBD1
CASSFGTGGGNTIYF
TGTGCCAGCAGTTTCGGGACAGGAGGTGGAAACACCATATATTTT
>TRBV28|TRBJ2-7|few|NA
CASSSTYEQYF
TGTGCCAGCAGCTCAACTTACGAGCAGTACTTC
>TRBV6-5|TRBJ2-3|NA|NA
CASSYSALTDTQYF
TGTGCCAGCAGTTACTCGGCCCTCACAGATACGCAGTATTTT
>TRBV2|TRBJ2-5|NA|NA
CASKLGTEETQYF
TGTGCCAGCAAGCTTGGCACTGAGGAGACCCAGTACTTC
>TRBV6-5|TRBJ1-3|NA|NA
CASSYSPGGVGNTIYF
TGTGCCAGCAGTTACTCTCCTGGGGGGGTAGGGAACACCATATATTTT
>TRBV6-5|TRBJ1-6|NA|NA
CASSYKGKIGPLHF
TGTGCCAGCAGTTACAAGGGAAAGATAGGGCCCCTCCACTTT